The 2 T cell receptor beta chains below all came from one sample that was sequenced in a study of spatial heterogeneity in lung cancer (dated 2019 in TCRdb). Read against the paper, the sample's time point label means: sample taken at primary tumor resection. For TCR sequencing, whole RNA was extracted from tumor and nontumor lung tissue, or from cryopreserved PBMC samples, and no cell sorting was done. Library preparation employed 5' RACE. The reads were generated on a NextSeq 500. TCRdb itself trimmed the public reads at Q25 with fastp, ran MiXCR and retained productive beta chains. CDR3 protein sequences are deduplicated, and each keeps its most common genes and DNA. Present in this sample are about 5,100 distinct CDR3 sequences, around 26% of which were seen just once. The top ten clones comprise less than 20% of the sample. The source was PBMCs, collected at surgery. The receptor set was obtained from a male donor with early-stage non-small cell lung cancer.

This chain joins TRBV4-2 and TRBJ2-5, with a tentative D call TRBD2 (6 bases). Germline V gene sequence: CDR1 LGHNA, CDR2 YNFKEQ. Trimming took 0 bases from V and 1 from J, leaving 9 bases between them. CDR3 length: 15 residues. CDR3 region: CASSQDNGGQETQYF. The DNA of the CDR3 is TGTGCCAGCAGCCAAGATAACGGGGGCCAAGAGACCCAGTACTTC.

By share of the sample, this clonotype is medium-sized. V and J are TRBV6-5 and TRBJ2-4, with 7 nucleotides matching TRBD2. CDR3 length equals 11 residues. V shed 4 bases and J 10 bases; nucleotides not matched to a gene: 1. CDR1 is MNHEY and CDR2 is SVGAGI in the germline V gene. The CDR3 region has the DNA TGTGCCAGCAGTTGGGGGGGAATTCAGTACTTC. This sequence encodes CASSWGGIQYF.